The clone carrying this T cell receptor (beta chain) was recorded a few times. The sample comes from a study of blood T cell repertoires in COVID-19. Study-wide context: Some COVID-19 samples were acute and others convalescent; all came from the United States, Italy and Spain. Nucleic acid was either cDNA or gDNA, and it came from T cells, B-cell-depleted T cells, or PBMCs.

Original analysis: Amplification of reference gene primers provided the estimated nucleated cell counts. The assay was immunoSEQ multiplex PCR, and TCRdb's table has in-frame clones only and misses some. V and J calls plus clone size are reproduced from that table; the DNA served to infer D and trimming. Seen here are around 240,000 clones, approximately 83% observed once, and the top ten hold around 7.2%. Germline values: CDR1 KGHSH, CDR2 LQKENI. The CDR3 consists of 15 residues. V was clipped by 5 bases and J by 7 bases, with 20 bases between them. The source material was peripheral blood. The source of this sequence is a woman aged 45-65 years with acute or convalescent COVID-19. V is TRBV18 and J is TRBJ1-2, with a tentative D call TRBD1 (5 bases). CDR3 in amino acids: CASSVTGTLARGYTF. As DNA, the CDR3 is TGTGCCAGCTCAGTCACCGGGACTCTGGCTCGTGGCTACACCTTC.